This T cell receptor (beta chain) was obtained from a study of blood T cell repertoires in COVID-19. Study-level information: Acute and convalescent COVID-19 samples came from the United States, Italy and Spain.

Per the original data handling: Reference gene primer amplification gave nucleated cell count estimates. The data were produced by immunoSEQ multiplex PCR, yet TCRdb's version contains in-frame clones alone and is incomplete. The V and J calls and the clone size are those of that table, but D and trimming were determined from the DNA. The sample has some 250,000 clones; 81% are singletons. Trimming removed 5 bases at V and 0 bases at J, with 15 bases between. The CDR3 contains 16 residues. Germline values: CDR1 MNHEY, CDR2 SMNVEV (reference sequence). This chain links TRBV27 with TRBJ2-3, with D tentatively TRBD1 (7 bases). What was sequenced was peripheral blood. This TCR was recovered from a woman in her sixties with active or convalescent COVID-19. CDR3 region: CASSGEGAGSTDTQYF. The CDR3 nucleotides are TGTGCCAGCAGTGGAGAGGGGGCGGGGAGCACAGATACGCAGTATTTT.